These T cell receptor beta chains were read from a single sample in a study of CD8+CD57+ T cells in acquired aplastic anemia. MiXCR was run by TCRdb on the reads, yielding one entry per CDR3 protein. Among about 120,000 distinct CDR3 sequences listed, 50% to 60% were seen once. The sequenced sample consisted of sorted CD4+, CD8+, or CD8+CD57+ T cells (not recorded which) from PBMCs. The receptors shown here come from a human donor with aplastic anemia. Each CDR3 is given with its conserved first and last residue. D genes are given only for firm matches. Size tells how often a clone was seen (once, few, many) or the class of an expanded clone, and some rows leave it out.

V	size	D	J	CDR3	DNA
TRBV25-1	NA	NA	TRBJ2-7	CASSPLGGFNEQYF	TGTGCCAGCAGTCCCCTAGGGGGTTTCAACGAGCAGTACTTC
TRBV9	NA	NA	TRBJ1-2	CASSRAGDGYTF	TGTGCCAGCAGCCGAGCAGGGGATGGCTACACCTTC
TRBV12-3/TRBV12-4	NA	TRBD1	TRBJ1-1	CASSLPGTGAEAFF	TGTGCCAGCAGTTTACCGGGGACAGGGGCTGAAGCTTTCTTT
TRBV7-8	NA	TRBD2	TRBJ2-5	CASSSVGGAPQETQYF	TGTGCCAGCAGCTCCGTCGGGGGGGCCCCACAAGAGACCCAGTACTTC
TRBV7-6	NA	NA	TRBJ2-2	CASSFGDGELFF	TGTGCCAGCAGCTTTGGAGACGGGGAGCTGTTTTTT
TRBV20-1	many	NA	TRBJ2-5	CSARSEGSETQYF	TGCAGTGCTAGATCAGAGGGTTCCGAGACCCAGTACTTC
TRBV6-1	many	TRBD2	TRBJ2-1	CASSPPSGGPDEQFF	TGTGCCAGCAGTCCCCCCAGCGGGGGTCCGGATGAGCAGTTCTTC
TRBV7-9	NA	NA	TRBJ2-5	CASSPGRAGTETQYF	TGTGCCAGCAGCCCAGGGAGAGCGGGCACAGAGACCCAGTACTTC
TRBV7-2	NA	NA	TRBJ1-1	CASSLKTNTEAFF	TGTGCCAGCAGCTTAAAGACAAACACTGAAGCTTTCTTT
TRBV20-1	NA	TRBD1	TRBJ1-2	CSARGDRETDGYTF	TGCAGTGCTAGAGGAGACAGGGAGACGGATGGCTACACCTTC
TRBV12-3/TRBV12-4	NA	NA	TRBJ1-3	CASSIQGHTIYF	TGTGCCAGCAGCATACAGGGTCACACCATATATTTT
TRBV7-8	many	NA	TRBJ1-1	CASSLERDPHRLNTEAFF	TGTGCCAGCAGCTTAGAGAGGGACCCACATCGCCTGAACACTGAAGCTTTCTTT
TRBV6-1	many	NA	TRBJ2-7	CASSENKIYEQYF	TGTGCCAGCAGTGAGAACAAGATATACGAGCAGTACTTC
TRBV5-8	few	NA	TRBJ2-1	CASSLGWGGNEQFF	TGTGCCAGCAGCTTGGGTTGGGGAGGCAATGAGCAGTTCTTC
TRBV10-3	few	NA	TRBJ2-3	CAISDWEKEADTQYF	TGTGCCATCAGTGATTGGGAGAAAGAGGCAGATACGCAGTATTTT
TRBV6-1	many	NA	TRBJ1-5	CASAGLGEKQPQHF	TGTGCCAGCGCGGGACTCGGCGAGAAACAGCCCCAGCATTTT
TRBV2	NA	NA	TRBJ1-2	CASSESGPNYGYTF	TGTGCCAGCAGTGAATCGGGGCCCAACTATGGCTACACCTTC
TRBV4-2	once	TRBD2	TRBJ2-5	CASSQGSGTRQETQYF	TGTGCCAGCAGCCAGGGTAGCGGGACCAGACAAGAGACCCAGTACTTC
TRBV6-1	many	NA	TRBJ2-7	CASSEAGGPYEQYF	TGTGCCAGCAGTGAAGCCGGGGGGCCCTACGAGCAGTACTTC
TRBV19	NA	TRBD2	TRBJ2-1	CASSITSGTYNEQFF	TGTGCCAGTAGTATTACTAGCGGGACCTACAATGAGCAGTTCTTC
TRBV19	NA	NA	TRBJ2-5	CASSRYGETQYF	TGTGCCAGTAGTAGATATGGAGAGACCCAGTACTTC
TRBV7-9	NA	NA	TRBJ1-2	CASSLTGPDGYTF	TGTGCCAGCAGCTTAACAGGGCCGGATGGCTACACCTTC
TRBV11-2	NA	TRBD2	TRBJ2-3	CASSFSGSMADTQYF	TGTGCCAGCAGCTTTAGCGGGAGTATGGCAGATACGCAGTATTTT
TRBV9	many	NA	TRBJ2-2	CASSHTGELFF	TGTGCCAGCAGTCACACCGGGGAGCTGTTTTTT
TRBV6-1	NA	NA	TRBJ2-7	CASSELQGYSYEQYF	TGTGCCAGCAGTGAACTTCAGGGATACTCCTACGAGCAGTACTTC
TRBV19	NA	TRBD1	TRBJ2-7	CASTRTGSSYEQYF	TGTGCCAGTACCAGGACAGGGAGCTCCTACGAGCAGTACTTC
TRBV6-1	many	TRBD2	TRBJ2-5	CASPTPGGVQETQYF	TGTGCCAGCCCAACTCCGGGGGGTGTCCAAGAGACCCAGTACTTC
TRBV20-1	NA	TRBD1	TRBJ1-6	CSARGGRTGEKALHF	TGCAGTGCTAGAGGCGGGCGGACAGGGGAAAAGGCCCTCCACTTT
TRBV15	NA	NA	TRBJ2-5	CATSSDGWSGYQETQYF	TGTGCCACCAGCAGTGATGGGTGGTCCGGGTACCAAGAGACCCAGTACTTC
TRBV27	NA	NA	TRBJ1-5	CASSLAGLQPQHF	TGTGCCAGCAGTTTGGCAGGGCTTCAGCCCCAGCATTTT
TRBV7-8	NA	NA	TRBJ2-5	CASSLASGSLQETQYF	TGTGCCAGCAGCTTAGCTAGCGGTTCCCTCCAAGAGACCCAGTACTTC
TRBV2	NA	NA	TRBJ2-3	CASSGPRGTDTQYF	TGTGCCAGCAGTGGGCCCCGTGGCACAGATACGCAGTATTTT
TRBV15	NA	NA	TRBJ1-4	CATSRDGAFGEKLFF	TGTGCCACCAGCAGAGATGGGGCTTTCGGGGAAAAACTGTTTTTT
TRBV7-6	NA	NA	TRBJ2-5	CASSLDPAETQYF	TGTGCCAGCAGCTTAGATCCCGCGGAGACCCAGTACTTC
TRBV19	NA	NA	TRBJ1-3	CASTRGSGNTIYF	TGTGCCAGTACCAGGGGATCTGGAAACACCATATATTTT
TRBV20-1	NA	TRBD2	TRBJ2-1	CSAARGSGREDEQFF	TGCAGTGCTGCGAGGGGTAGCGGGAGAGAGGATGAGCAGTTCTTC
TRBV12-3/TRBV12-4	NA	TRBD1	TRBJ1-6	CASRGQGNSPLHF	TGTGCCAGCCGTGGACAGGGTAACTCACCCCTCCACTTT
TRBV10-3	few	NA	TRBJ1-1	CAISDFDSEAFF	TGTGCCATCAGTGACTTCGACAGTGAAGCTTTCTTT
TRBV20-1	NA	TRBD2	TRBJ2-7	CSASAGTSGITAQYF	TGCAGTGCTAGCGCCGGGACTAGCGGGATTACGGCGCAGTACTTC
TRBV15	many	NA	TRBJ2-7	CATSRETGSYEQYF	TGTGCCACCAGCAGAGAGACAGGTTCCTACGAGCAGTACTTC